This T cell receptor beta chain was captured by sequencing in a study of blood T cell repertoires in COVID-19. Profiling relied on immunoSEQ multiplex PCR, and the TCRdb table lists in-frame clones only, not all of them. The table lists about 270,000 clones, 86% of them singletons, with 5% to 7% in the top ten. The V segment lost 6 bases and the J segment 2 bases; nucleotides outside the gene matches: 3. Germline V lookup: CDR1 SNHLY, CDR2 FYNNEI. The CDR3 consists of 13 residues. The clonotype comes from an elderly woman with COVID-19, enrolled during active disease. Sequencing was performed on peripheral blood. This chain links TRBV2 with TRBJ2-5; 7 positions agree with TRBD1. The CDR3 region has the DNA TGTGCCAGCAGGACGGACAGGCAAGAGACCCAGTACTTC. This codes for CASRTDRQETQYF.